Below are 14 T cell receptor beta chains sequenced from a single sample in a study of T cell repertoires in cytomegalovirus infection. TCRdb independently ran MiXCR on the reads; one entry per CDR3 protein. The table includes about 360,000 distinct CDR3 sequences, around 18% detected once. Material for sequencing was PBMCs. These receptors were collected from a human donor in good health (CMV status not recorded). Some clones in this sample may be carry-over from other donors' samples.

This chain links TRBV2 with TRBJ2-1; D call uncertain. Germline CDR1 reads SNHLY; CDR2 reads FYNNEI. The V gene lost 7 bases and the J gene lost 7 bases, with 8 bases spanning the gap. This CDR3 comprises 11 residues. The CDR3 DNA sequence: TGTGCCAGCATGACGAGTAATGAGCAGTTCTTC. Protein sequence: CASMTSNEQFF.

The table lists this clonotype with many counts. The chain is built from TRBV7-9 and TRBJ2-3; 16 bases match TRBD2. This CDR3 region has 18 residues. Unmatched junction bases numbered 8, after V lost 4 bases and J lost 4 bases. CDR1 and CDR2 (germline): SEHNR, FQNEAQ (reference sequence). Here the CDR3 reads CASSWGLAGGPSADTQYF. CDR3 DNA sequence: TGTGCCAGCAGCTGGGGACTAGCGGGAGGGCCTTCTGCAGATACGCAGTATTTT.

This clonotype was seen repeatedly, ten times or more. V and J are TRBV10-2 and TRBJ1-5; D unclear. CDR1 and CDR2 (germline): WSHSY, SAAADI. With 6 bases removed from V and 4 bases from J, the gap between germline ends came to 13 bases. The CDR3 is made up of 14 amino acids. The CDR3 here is CASREGTLNQPQHF. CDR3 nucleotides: TGCGCCAGCAGGGAGGGTACACTTAATCAGCCCCAGCATTTT.

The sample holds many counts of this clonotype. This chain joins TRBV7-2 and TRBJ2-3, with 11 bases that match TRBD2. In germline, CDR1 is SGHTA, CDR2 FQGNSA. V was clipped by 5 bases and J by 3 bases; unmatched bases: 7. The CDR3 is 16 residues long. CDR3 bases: TGTGCCAGCAGCAAATCTAGCGGGAGGTTTACAGATACGCAGTATTTT. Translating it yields CASSKSSGRFTDTQYF.

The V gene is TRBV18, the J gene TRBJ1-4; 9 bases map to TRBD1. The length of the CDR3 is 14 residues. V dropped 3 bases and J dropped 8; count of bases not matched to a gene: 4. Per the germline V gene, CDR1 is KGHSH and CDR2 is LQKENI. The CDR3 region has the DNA TGTGCCAGCTCACCGGACAGGGGAACCGAAAAACTGTTTTTT. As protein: CASSPDRGTEKLFF.

CDR3 region: CASSFRVVEPQHF. The CDR3 DNA is TGTGCCAGCAGCTTCCGAGTGGTGGAGCCCCAGCATTTT. This chain uses TRBV7-8 with TRBJ1-5, with D hard to call. Germline-derived CDR1 and CDR2 are SGHVS and FQNEAQ. This CDR3 has 13 residues. Trimming stripped 3 bases from V and 8 bases from J, with 11 bases between.

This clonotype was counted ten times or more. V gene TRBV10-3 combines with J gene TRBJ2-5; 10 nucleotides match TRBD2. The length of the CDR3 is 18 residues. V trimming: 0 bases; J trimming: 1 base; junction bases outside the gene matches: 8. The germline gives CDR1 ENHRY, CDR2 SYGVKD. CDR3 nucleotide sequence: TGTGCCATCAGTGAGTCTACTAGCGGGGTCCAGTCCCAAGAGACCCAGTACTTC. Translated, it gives CAISESTSGVQSQETQYF.

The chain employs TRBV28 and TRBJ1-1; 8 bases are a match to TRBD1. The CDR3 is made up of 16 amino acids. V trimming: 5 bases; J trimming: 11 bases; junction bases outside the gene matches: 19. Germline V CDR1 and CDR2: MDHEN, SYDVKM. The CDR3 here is CASSLNQTPDREDAFF. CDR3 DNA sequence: TGTGCCAGCAGTCTGAACCAAACGCCGGACAGGGAGGATGCTTTCTTT.

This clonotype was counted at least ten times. The CDR3: CASSLWPLGEKLFF. The DNA for the CDR3 is TGTGCCAGCAGCTTGTGGCCCCTAGGTGAAAAACTGTTTTTT. The gene calls are TRBV5-6 and TRBJ1-4; D is unresolved. V was trimmed by 1 base and J by 7 bases, leaving 11 bases between them. Looked up from germline, CDR1 is SGHDT and CDR2 is YYEEEE. This CDR3 region has 14 residues.

The CDR3 region has the DNA TGTGCCAGCAGCTTGTCCCCGACAGGGACCTATGGCTACACCTTC. Encoded protein: CASSLSPTGTYGYTF. The chain combines TRBV5-5 with TRBJ1-2; 7 nucleotides align to TRBD1. The CDR3 loop spans 15 amino acids. Per the germline V gene, CDR1 is SGHKS and CDR2 is YYEKEE (reference sequence). The V and J ends lost 1 base and 4 bases, in that order; junction bases with no gene match: 7.

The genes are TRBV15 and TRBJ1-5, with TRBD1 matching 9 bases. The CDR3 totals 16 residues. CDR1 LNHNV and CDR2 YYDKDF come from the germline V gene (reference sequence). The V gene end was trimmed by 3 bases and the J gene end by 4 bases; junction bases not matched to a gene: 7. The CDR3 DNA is TGTGCCACCAGCAGGAGGGACAGGGTCACTAATCAGCCCCAGCATTTT. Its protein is CATSRRDRVTNQPQHF.

The CDR3 DNA is TGCGCCAGCAGCGAGCGGGCGCGGACTAACACTGAAGCTTTCTTT. It specifies CASSERARTNTEAFF. The chain links TRBV4-1 to TRBJ1-1, with D uncertain. V was clipped by 5 bases and J by 2 bases, with 15 bases between them. Germline V gives CDR1 MGHRA, CDR2 YSYEKL. The CDR3 spans 15 residues.

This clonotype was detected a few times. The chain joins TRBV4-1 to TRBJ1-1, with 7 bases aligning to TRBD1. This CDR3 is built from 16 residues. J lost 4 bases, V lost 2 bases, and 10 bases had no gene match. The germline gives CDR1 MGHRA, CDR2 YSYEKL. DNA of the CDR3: TGCGCCAGCAGCCAATTCACTAGGGGGCACGGCACTGAAGCTTTCTTT. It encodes CASSQFTRGHGTEAFF.

Here the CDR3 DNA reads TGTGCCAGCAGTGGGGACAGTTATCAGCCCCAGCATTTT. This translates into CASSGDSYQPQHF. The genes are TRBV2 and TRBJ1-5; 7 bases fit TRBD1. Germline V lookup: CDR1 SNHLY, CDR2 FYNNEI. V trimming: 4 bases; J trimming: 5 bases; junction bases outside the gene matches: 2. The CDR3 is made up of 13 amino acids.